This TCR beta chain was recovered during a study of cytomegalovirus exposure and HLA in healthy donors. Broader study findings: A few chains tied to CMV proved CMV antigen-specific in vitro. The authors listed approximately 160 TCR beta chains as cytomegalovirus-associated. Researchers had no immune exposure information except CMV serostatus available. A later analysis reported that several of the most significant clusters appeared to be linked to common viral pathogens, among them Epstein-Barr virus.

Between the trimmed V and J ends, which lost 4 bases and 6 bases, there was a span of 9 bases. Germline V lookup: CDR1 LNHDA, CDR2 SQIVND (reference sequence). The CDR3 loop spans 12 amino acids. The PCR employed 60 Vbeta primers together with 13 Jbeta primers. Method: immunoSEQ multiplex PCR; TCRdb's copy keeps in-frame clones and lacks some. The sample holds some 76,000 clones. With regard to this clone: Its antigen is unknown.

This chain links TRBV19 with TRBJ1-1; D is unclear. The source is a man aged 35 to 55 in good health and CMV-seronegative. Source material: PBMCs. CDR3 DNA: TGTGCCAGTAGTAAGCCTCCGGCTGAAGCTTTCTTT. Translation: CASSKPPAEAFF.